The present T cell receptor beta chain was sequenced within a study of T cell repertoires in ileal Crohn's disease. Whole-study results and caveats: Endoscopic recurrence occurred in every patient whose clonality exceeded 26.8%.

As for this clone: What it recognizes is unknown.

Time point of the sample: inflamed ileum from the surgical specimen. Here immunoSEQ multiplex PCR was the method, and the copy in TCRdb shows in-frame clones only, minus some. The table has nearly 5,500 clones, about four fifths seen once. Germline-derived CDR1 and CDR2 are SGHTA and FQGNSA. Deletions cut 3 bases from V and 4 bases from J, with 8 bases between. This CDR3 comprises 13 residues. V and J are TRBV7-2 and TRBJ2-3, with D possibly matching TRBD2 (6 bases). Sequencing input: ileal tissue. This clonotype was sampled from an adult with Crohn's disease. In DNA, the CDR3 is TGTGCCAGCAGCTTGACGGGGGCAGATACGCAGTATTTT. Amino acids: CASSLTGADTQYF.